This T cell receptor (beta chain) originates from a study of metastatic and nonmetastatic thyroid tumors (TCRdb year 2020). General notes on the study: The researchers compared repertoires between peripheral blood samples and tumor or nodule tissue samples from patients with malignant or benign thyroid disease.

The library relied on PCR. Instrument on record: Illumina HiSeq 4000. The TCR beta-chain CDR3 region of each patient was profiled by high-throughput sequencing. In the original analysis: Drawing on CDR3 differences between clinicopathological groups, the researchers built a classifier meant to tell apart patients with distant-metastatic papillary thyroid cancer. To measure repertoire diversity the researchers used the Shannon index, while the Morisita-Horn index served to gauge how similar the tumor and blood repertoires were. TCRdb's own reprocessing of the public reads used fastp at Q25 and MiXCR and kept productive beta chains. What appears here as the V and J calls and clone size reflects TCRdb's work, not the paper's. The sample includes about 64,000 clones, with under 5% observed a single time. Of the sample, under 25% falls within the top ten clones. Before undergoing thyroid surgery, none of the patients had been given any kind of treatment. Using T-cell receptor beta sequencing, the researchers looked back retrospectively at clinical samples from patients, gathered between the early 2010s and the late 2010s.

V is trimmed back by 4 bases and J by 3 bases, and the junction contains 13 bases that no gene match accounts for. The germline V gene gives CDR1 as SGHRS and CDR2 as YFSETQ. The CDR3 sequence holds 17 residues, the cysteine and phenylalanine included. Of the read, only the CDR3 DNA is kept; its 51 bases are in frame from base 1. As to this clone: Its antigen is currently not known. Per-base qualities were not stored, and no clone one base away is much larger.

Study-wide conclusions, independent of this receptor: TCR beta diversity was reported as significantly higher in malignant tumors than in benign nodules, in both blood and tumor samples.

Sequencing input: blood. In this chain, TRBV5-1 is recombined with TRBJ2-3, and 8 junction bases match TRBD2. The TCR comes from a female donor with papillary thyroid cancer or a benign thyroid nodule (not recorded which). Some clones in this sample may be carry-over from other donors' samples. DNA sequence: TGCGCCAGCAGCAAACTAGCTTCGGGAGGGGTTACAGATACGCAGTATTTT. This translates into CASSKLASGGVTDTQYF.